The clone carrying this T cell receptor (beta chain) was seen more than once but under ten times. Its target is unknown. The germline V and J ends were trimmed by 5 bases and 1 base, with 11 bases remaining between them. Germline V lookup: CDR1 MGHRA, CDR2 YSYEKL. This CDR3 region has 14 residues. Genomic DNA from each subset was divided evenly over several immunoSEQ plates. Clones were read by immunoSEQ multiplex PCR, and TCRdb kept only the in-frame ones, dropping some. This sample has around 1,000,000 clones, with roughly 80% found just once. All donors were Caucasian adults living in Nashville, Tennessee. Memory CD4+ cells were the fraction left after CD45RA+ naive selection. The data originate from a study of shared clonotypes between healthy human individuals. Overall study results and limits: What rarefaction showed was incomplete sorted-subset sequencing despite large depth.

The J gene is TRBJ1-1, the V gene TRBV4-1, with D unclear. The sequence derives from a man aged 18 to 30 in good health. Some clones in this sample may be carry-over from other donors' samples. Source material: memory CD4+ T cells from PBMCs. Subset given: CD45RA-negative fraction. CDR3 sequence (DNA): TGCGCCAGCAGCGGGCCCCTAAAGAACACTGAAGCTTTCTTT. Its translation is CASSGPLKNTEAFF.